Sequencing of this T cell receptor beta chain was carried out in a study of cytomegalovirus exposure and HLA in healthy donors. Study observations and caveats: Researchers left out some V segments, among them TRBV6-2 and TRBV6-3, as indistinguishable. Reported results showed that the classifier diagnosed cytomegalovirus status with high specificity and sensitivity. Specific recognition of CMV antigens was confirmed in vitro for three chains (all CMV-associated). Common viral pathogens seemed, in a later analysis, to connect with several of the most significant clusters.

Turning to this clone: Its antigen is still unknown.

In the PCR, 60 Vbeta and 13 Jbeta primers were used. Sequencing was performed with immunoSEQ multiplex PCR; in TCRdb, only in-frame clones are kept and a portion is missing. This table has just over 150,000 clones, approximately 86% appearing once. V was pared by 5 bases and J by 8 bases, with 5 bases of the junction left unmatched. Per germline, CDR1 MNHEY and CDR2 SVGAGI. The CDR3 covers 13 residues. V gene TRBV6-5 combines with J gene TRBJ2-1; TRBD2 matches 8 bases. Sequenced sample: PBMCs. This receptor was identified in a young woman in good health and CMV-seronegative. In nucleotides, the CDR3 is TGTGCCAGCAGTCTGAGCGGGAGAGATGAGCAGTTCTTC. It encodes CASSLSGRDEQFF.